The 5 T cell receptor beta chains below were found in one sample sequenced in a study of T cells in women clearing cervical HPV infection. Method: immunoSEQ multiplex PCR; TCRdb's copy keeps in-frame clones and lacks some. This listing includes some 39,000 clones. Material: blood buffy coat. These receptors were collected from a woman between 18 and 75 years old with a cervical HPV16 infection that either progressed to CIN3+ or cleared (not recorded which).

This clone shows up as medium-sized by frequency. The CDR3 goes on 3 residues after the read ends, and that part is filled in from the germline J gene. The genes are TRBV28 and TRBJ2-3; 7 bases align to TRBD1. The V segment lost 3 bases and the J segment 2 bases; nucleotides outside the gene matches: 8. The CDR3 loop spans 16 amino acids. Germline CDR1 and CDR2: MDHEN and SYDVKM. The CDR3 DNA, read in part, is TGTGCCAGCAGTTTCGTGAGGGGGCTGGACACAGATACG. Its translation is CASSFVRGLDTDT. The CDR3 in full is CASSFVRGLDTDTQYF.

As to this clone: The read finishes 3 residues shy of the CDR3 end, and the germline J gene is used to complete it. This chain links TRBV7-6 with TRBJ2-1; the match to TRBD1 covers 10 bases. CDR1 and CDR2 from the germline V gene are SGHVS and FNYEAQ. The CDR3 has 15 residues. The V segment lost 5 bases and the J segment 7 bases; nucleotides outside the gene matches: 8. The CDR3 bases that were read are TGTGCCAGCAGCCCAGGACAGGGGGTCGTTAATGAG. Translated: CASSPGQGVVNE. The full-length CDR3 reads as CASSPGQGVVNEQFF.

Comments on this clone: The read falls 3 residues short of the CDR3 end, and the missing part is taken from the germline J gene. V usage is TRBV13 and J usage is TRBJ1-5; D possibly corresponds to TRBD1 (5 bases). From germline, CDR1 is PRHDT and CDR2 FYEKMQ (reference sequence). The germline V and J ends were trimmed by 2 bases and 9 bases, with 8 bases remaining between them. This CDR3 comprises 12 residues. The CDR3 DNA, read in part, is TGTGCCAGCAGCTTATACGGGGGGCCC. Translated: CASSLYGGP. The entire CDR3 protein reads CASSLYGGPQHF.

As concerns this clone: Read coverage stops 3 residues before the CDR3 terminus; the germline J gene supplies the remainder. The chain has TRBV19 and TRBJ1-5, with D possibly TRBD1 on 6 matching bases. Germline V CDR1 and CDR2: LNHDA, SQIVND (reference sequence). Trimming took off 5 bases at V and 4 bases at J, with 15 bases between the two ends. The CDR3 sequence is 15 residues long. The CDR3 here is CASSPFDRPNQPQHF. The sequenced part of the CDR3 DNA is TGTGCCAGTAGTCCCTTTGACAGGCCTAATCAGCCC.

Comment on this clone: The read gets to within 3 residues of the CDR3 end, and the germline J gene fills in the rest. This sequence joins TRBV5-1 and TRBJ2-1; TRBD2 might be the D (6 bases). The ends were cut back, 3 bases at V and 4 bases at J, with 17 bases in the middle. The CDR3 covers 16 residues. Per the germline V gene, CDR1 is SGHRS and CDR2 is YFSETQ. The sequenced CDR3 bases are TGCGCCAGCAGCTCACAGCCAGCTGGGGGGTACAATGAG. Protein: CASSSQPAGGYNE. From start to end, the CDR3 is CASSSQPAGGYNEQFF.